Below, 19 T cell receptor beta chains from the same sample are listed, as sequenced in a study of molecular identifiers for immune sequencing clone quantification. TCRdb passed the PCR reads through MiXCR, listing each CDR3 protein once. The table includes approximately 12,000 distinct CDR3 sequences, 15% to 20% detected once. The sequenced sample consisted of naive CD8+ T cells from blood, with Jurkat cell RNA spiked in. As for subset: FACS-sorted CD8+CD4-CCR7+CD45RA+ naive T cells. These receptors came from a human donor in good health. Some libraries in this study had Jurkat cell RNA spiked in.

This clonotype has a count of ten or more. The CDR3 DNA reads TGTGCCAGCAGCTCCCTCGGGACAGGGACCTACGAGCAGTACTTC. Protein product: CASSSLGTGTYEQYF. This sequence joins TRBV13 and TRBJ2-7; TRBD1 agrees at 9 bases. Germline values: CDR1 PRHDT, CDR2 FYEKMQ (reference sequence). This CDR3 has 15 residues. With 4 bases clipped from V and 2 bases from J, the junction kept 6 bases outside the gene matches. Looking up the rest from reference TRBV13 and TRBJ2-7 gives the full variable domain: AAGVIQSPRHLIKEKRETATLKCYPIPRHDTVYWYQQGPGQDPQFLISFYEKMQSDKGSIPDRFSAQQFSDYHSELNMSSLELGDSALYFCASSSLGTGTYEQYFGPGTRLTVT.

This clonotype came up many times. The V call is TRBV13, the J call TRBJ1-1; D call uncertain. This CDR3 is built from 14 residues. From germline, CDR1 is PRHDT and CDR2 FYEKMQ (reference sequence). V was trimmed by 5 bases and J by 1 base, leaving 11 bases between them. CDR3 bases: TGTGCCAGCAGCGAAACCGGCGGGAACACTGAAGCTTTCTTT. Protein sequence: CASSETGGNTEAFF.

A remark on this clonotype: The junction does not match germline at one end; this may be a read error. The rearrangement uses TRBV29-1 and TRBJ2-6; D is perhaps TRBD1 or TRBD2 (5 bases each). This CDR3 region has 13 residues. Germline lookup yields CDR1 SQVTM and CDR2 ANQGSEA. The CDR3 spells CSVAGSGANVPTF. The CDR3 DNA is TGCAGCGTTGCGGGATCTGGGGCCAACGTCCCGACTTTC. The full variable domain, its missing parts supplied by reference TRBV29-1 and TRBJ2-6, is SAVISQKPSRDICQRGTSLTIQCQVDSQVTMMFWYRQQPGQSLTLIATANQGSEATYESGFVIDKFPISRPNLTFSTLTVSNMSPEDSSIYLCSVAGSGANVPTFGAGSRLTVL.

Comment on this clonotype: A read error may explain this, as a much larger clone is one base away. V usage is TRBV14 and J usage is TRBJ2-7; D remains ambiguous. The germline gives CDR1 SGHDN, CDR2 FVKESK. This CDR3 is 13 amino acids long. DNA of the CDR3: TGTGCCAGCAGCCAAGAGTCCCCCCGCGAGCGGTACTTC. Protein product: CASSQESPRERYF.

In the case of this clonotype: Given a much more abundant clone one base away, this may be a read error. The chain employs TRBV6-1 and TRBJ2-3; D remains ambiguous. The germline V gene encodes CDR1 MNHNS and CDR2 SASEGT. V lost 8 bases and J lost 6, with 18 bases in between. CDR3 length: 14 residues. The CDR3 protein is CASHLGGPFDTQYF. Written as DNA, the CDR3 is TGTGCCAGCCACCTGGGCGGCCCATTCGATACGCAGTATTTT.

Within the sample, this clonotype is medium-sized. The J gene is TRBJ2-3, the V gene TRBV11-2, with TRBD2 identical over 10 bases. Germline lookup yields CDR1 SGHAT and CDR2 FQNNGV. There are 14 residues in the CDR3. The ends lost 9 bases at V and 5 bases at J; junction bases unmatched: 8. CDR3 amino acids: CASRSGRARDTQYF. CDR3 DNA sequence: TGTGCCAGTCGAAGCGGGAGGGCCAGAGATACGCAGTATTTT.

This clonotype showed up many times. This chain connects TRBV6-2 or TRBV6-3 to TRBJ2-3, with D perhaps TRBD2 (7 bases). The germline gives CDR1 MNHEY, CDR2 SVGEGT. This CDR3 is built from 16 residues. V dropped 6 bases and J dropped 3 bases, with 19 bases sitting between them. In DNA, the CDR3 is TGTGCCAGCAGCGCTGAGGGGGGGAGGCTGACAGATACGCAGTATTTT. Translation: CASSAEGGRLTDTQYF.

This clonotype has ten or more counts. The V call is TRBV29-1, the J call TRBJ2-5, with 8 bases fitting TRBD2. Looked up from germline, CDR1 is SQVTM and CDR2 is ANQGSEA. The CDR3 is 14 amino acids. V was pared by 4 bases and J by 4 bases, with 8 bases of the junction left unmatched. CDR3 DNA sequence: TGCAGCGTTGTGTATCGGGGGGGGGGAGAGACCCAGTACTTC. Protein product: CSVVYRGGGETQYF.

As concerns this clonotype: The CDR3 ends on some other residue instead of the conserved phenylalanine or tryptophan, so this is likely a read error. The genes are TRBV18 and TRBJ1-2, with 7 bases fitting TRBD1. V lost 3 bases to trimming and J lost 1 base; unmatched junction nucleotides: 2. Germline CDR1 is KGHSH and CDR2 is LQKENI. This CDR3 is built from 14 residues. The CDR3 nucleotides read TGTGCCAGCTCACCCGCAGGGGGTAACTATGGCTACACCCTC. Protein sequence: CASSPAGGNYGYTL.

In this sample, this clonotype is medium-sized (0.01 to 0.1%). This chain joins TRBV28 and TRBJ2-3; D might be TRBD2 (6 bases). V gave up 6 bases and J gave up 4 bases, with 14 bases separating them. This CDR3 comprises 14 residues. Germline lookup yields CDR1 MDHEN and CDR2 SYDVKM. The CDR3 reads CASSRLGEADTQYF. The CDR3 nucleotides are TGTGCCAGCAGCCGACTGGGGGAGGCAGATACGCAGTATTTT.

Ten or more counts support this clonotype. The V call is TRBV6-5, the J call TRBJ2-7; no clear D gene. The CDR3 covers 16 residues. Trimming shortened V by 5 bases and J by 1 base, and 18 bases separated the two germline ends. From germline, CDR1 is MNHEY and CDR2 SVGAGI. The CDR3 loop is CASSDLPGVSSYEQYF. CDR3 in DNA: TGTGCCAGCAGTGATCTCCCGGGCGTCAGTTCCTACGAGCAGTACTTC.

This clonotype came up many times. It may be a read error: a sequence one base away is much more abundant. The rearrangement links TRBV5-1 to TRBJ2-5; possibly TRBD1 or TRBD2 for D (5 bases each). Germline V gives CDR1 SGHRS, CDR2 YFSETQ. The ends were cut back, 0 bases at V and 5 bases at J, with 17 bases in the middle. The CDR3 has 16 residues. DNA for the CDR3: TGCGCCAGCAGCTTGGCCGTCGGGGCCCTTCTGGAGACCCAGTACTTC. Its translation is CASSLAVGALLETQYF.

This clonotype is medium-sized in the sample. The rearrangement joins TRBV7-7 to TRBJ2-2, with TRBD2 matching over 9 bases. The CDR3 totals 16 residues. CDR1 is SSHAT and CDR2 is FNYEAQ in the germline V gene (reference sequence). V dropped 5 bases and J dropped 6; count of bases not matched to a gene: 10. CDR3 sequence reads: CASSQSGTSISGELFF. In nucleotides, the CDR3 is TGTGCCAGCAGCCAATCCGGGACTAGCATTTCCGGGGAGCTGTTTTTT. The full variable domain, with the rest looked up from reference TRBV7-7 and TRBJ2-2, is GAGVSQSPRYKVTKRGQDVTLRCDPISSHATLYWYQQALGQGPEFLTYFNYEAQPDKSGLPSDRFSAERPEGSISTLTIQRTEQRDSAMYRCASSQSGTSISGELFFGEGSRLTVL.

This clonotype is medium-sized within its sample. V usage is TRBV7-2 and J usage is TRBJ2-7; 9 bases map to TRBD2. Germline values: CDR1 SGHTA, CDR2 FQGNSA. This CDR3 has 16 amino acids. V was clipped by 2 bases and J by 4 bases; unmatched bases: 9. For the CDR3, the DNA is TGTGCCAGCAGCTTACTTTTGGGACTAGCCCAGTACGAGCAGTACTTC. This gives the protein CASSLLLGLAQYEQYF. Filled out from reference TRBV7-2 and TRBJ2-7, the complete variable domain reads GAGVSQSPSNKVTEKGKDVELRCDPISGHTALYWYRQSLGQGLEFLIYFQGNSAPDKSGLPSDRFSAERTGGSVSTLTIQRTQQEDSAVYLCASSLLLGLAQYEQYFGPGTRLTVT.

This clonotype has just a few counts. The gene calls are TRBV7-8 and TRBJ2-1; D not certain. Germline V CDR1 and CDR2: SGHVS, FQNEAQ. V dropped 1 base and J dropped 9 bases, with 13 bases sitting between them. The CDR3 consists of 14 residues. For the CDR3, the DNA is TGTGCCAGCAGCTTAGAAGACCCCCTAGTTGAGCAGTTCTTC. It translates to CASSLEDPLVEQFF. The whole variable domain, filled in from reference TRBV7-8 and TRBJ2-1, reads GAGVSQSPRYKVAKRGQDVALRCDPISGHVSLFWYQQALGQGPEFLTYFQNEAQLDKSGLPSDRFFAERPEGSVSTLKIQRTQQEDSAVYLCASSLEDPLVEQFFGPGTRLTVL.

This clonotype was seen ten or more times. DNA for the CDR3: TGTGCCAGTAGTTTTGGGGGGGTGAACACTGAAGCTTTCTTT. It is translated as CASSFGGVNTEAFF. V usage is TRBV19 and J usage is TRBJ1-1; maybe TRBD1 (5 bases). Germline V gene sequence: CDR1 LNHDA, CDR2 SQIVND (reference sequence). V was trimmed by 5 bases and J by 0 bases, leaving 10 bases between them. The CDR3 has 14 amino acids.

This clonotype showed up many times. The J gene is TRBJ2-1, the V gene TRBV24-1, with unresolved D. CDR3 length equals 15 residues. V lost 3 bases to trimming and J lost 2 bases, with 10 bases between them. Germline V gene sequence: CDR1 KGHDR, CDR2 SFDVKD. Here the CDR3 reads CATSDMKTTYNEQFF. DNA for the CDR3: TGTGCCACCAGTGATATGAAGACAACCTACAATGAGCAGTTCTTC.

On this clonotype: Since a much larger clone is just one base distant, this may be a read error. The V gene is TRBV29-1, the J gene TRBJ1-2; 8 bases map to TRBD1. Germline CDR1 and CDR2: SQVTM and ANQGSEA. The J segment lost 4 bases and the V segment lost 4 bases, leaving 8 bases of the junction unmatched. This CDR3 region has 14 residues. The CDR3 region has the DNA TGCAGCGTTGCAGGGGGCGAAAGCCTCTATGGCTACACCTTC. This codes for CSVAGGESLYGYTF.

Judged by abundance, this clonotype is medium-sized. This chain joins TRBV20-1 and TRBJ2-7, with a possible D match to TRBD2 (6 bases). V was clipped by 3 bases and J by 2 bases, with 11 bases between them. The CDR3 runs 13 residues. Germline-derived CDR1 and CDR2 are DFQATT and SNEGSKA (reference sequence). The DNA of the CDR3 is TGCAGTGCTAGCGGGAGTTTAACCTACGAGCAGTACTTC. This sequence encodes CSASGSLTYEQYF.